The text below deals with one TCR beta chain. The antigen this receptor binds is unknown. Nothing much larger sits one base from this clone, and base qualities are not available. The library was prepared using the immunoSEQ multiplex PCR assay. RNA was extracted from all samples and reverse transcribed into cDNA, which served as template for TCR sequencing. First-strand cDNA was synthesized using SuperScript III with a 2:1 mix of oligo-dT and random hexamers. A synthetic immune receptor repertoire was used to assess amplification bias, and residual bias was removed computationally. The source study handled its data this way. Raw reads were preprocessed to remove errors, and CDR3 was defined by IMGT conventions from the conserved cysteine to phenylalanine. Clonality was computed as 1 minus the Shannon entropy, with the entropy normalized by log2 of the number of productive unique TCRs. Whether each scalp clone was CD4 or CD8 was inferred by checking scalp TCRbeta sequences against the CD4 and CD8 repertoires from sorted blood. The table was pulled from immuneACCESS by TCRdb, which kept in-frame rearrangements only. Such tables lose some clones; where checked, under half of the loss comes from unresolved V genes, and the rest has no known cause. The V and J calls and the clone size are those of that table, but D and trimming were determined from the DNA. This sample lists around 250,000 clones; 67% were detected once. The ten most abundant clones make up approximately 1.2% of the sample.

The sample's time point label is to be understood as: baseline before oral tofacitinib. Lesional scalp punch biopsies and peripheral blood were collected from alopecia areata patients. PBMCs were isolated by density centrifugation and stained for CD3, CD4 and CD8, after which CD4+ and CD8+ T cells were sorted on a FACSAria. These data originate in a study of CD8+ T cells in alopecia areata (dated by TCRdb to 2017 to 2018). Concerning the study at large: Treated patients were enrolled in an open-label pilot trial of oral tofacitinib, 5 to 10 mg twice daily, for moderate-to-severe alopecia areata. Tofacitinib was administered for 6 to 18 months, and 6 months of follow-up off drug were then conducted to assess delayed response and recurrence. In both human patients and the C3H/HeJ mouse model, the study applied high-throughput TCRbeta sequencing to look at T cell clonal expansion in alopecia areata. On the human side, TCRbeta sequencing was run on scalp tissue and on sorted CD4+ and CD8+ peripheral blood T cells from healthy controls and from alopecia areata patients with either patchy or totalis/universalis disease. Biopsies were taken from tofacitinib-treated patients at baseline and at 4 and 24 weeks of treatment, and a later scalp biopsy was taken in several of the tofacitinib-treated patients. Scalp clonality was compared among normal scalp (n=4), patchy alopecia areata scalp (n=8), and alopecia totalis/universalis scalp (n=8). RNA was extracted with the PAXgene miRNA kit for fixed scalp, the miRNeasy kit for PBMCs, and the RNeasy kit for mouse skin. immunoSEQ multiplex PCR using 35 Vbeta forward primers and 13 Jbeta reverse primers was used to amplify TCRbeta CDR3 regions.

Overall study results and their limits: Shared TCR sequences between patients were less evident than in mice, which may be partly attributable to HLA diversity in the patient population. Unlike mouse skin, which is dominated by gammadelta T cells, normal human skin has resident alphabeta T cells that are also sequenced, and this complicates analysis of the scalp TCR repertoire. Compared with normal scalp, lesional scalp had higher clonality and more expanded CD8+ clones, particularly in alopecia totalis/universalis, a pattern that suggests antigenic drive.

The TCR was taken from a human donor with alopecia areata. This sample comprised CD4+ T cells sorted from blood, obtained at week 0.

The DNA sequence is TGTGCCAGCATAAGGGACAGGACCGGGGAGCTGTTTTTT. This encodes CASIRDRTGELFF. Recombination linked TRBV2 to TRBJ2-2; TRBD1 matches 8 bases in the middle. From the cysteine up to the phenylalanine, the CDR3 has a length of 13 residues. The entry retains the CDR3 DNA only, 39 bases that are in frame from base 1. V and J are trimmed by 7 bases and 5 bases, and the gene matches miss 3 bases of the junction. From a lookup of the germline V gene, CDR1 and CDR2 are SNHLY and FYNNEI.